These T cell receptor beta chains were read from a single sample in a study of blood T cell repertoires in COVID-19. The table came from immunoSEQ multiplex PCR; TCRdb's copy has only in-frame clones and leaves some out. In the table there are almost 200,000 clones, around 92% of which are singletons. Sequenced input: PBMCs or T cells enriched from blood (not recorded which). These TCRs come from a young woman who had recovered from COVID-19. Both conserved end residues are part of each CDR3.

V: TRBV2
CDR3: CASKTGVSNYGYTF

V: TRBV6-5
CDR3: CASSYKDTNTGELFF

V: TRBV28
CDR3: CASSLAGGGYGYTF

V: TRBV4-2
CDR3: CASSQDGRKGEGSPLHF

V: TRBV27
CDR3: CASSLLGTTSGGYNEQFF

V: TRBV7-9
CDR3: CASSLRGRERGSQETQYF

V: TRBV24-1
CDR3: CATRGTFSYEQYF

V: TRBV11-2
CDR3: CASSVHSGLYEQYF

V: TRBV19
CDR3: CASSMGGWEPQHF

V: TRBV28
CDR3: CASLSGYPNYGYTF

V: TRBV28
CDR3: CASSPRQGSQPQHF

V: TRBV4-1
CDR3: CASSQDLAGNGNTIYF

V: TRBV27
CDR3: CASSFLKGGMNTEAFF

V: TRBV5-1
CDR3: CASSPGTAQETQYF

V: TRBV2
CDR3: CASGRTGPNEQYF

V: TRBV28
CDR3: CASRLRMSAAAQHF

V: TRBV27
CDR3: CASAAPQGRGYTF

V: TRBV5-1
CDR3: CASSQAGESNEKLFF

V: TRBV7-2
CDR3: CASSLQGSPNYGYTF

V: TRBV4-1
CDR3: CASSPGLNTEAFF

V: TRBV2
CDR3: CASTGDIGWLETQYF

V: TRBV7-2
CDR3: CASSLAGGPSTQYF